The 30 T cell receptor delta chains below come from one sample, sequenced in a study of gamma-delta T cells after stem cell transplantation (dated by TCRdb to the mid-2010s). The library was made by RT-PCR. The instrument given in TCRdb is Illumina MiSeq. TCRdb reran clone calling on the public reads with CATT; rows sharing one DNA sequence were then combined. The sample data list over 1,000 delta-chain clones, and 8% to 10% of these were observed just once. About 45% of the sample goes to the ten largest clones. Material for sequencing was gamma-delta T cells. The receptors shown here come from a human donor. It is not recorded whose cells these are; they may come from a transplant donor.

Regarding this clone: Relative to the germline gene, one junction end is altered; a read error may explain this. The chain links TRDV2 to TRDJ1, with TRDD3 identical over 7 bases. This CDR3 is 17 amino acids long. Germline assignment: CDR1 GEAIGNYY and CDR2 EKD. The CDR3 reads CACDTVGGCADTDKPIF. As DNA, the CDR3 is TGTGCCTGTGACACTGTCGGGGGATGCGCGGACACTGATAAACCCATCTTT.

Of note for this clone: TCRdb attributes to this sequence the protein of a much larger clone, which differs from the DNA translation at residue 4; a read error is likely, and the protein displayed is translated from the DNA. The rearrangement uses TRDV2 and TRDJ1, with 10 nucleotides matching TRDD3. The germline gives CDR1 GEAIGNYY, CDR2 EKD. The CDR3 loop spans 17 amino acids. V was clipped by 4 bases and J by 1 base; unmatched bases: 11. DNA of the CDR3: TGTGCCTGTGAGGCCCTTCTGGGGGATAAACCCACCGATAAACTCATCTTT. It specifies CACEALLGDKPTDKLIF.

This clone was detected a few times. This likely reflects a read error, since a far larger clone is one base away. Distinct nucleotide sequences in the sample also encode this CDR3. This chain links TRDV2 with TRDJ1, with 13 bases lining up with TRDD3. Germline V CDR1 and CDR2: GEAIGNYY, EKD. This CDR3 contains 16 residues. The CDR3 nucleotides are TGTGCCTGTGACGCATTACTGGGGGATACGACCGATAAACTCATCTTC. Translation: CACDALLGDTTDKLIF.

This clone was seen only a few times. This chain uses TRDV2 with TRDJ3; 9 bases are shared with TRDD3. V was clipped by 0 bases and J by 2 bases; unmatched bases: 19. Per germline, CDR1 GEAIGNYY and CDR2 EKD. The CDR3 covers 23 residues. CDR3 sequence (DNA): TGTGCCTGTGACACCGTCCCTTCCCGGGGGATACTGGCACCGACCTGGGACACCCGACAGATGTTTTTC. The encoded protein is CACDTVPSRGILAPTWDTRQMFF.

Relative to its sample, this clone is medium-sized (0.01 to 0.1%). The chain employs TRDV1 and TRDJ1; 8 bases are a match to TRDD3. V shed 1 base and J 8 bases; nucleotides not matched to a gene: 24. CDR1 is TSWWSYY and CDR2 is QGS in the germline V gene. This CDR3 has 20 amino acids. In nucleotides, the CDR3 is TGTGCTCTTGGGGAACGCCTTGTCCCCGTTCTGGGGGAGCGGCCCAAAAAACTCATCTTT. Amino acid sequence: CALGERLVPVLGERPKKLIF.

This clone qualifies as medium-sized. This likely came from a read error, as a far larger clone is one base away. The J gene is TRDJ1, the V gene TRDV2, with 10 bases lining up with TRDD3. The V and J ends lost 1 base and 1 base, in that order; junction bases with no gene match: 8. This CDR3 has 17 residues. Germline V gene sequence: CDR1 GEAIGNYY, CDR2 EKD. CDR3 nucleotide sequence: TGTGCCTGTGACACTGTCGGGGGATACGCGGGCACCGATAAACTCATCTTT. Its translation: CACDTVGGYAGTDKLIF.

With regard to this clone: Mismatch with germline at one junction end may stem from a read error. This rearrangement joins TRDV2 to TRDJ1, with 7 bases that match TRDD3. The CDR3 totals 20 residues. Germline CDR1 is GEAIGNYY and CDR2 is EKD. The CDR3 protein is CACDTVPTGVYATDSDTLIF. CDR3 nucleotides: TGTGCCTGCGACACGGTCCCTACTGGGGTATACGCGACCGATTCCGATACACTCATCTTT.

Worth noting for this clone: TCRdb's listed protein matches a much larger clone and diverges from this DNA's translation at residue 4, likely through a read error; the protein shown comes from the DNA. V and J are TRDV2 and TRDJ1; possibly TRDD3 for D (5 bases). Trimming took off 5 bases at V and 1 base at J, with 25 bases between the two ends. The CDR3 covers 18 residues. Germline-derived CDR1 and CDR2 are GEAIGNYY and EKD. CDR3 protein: CACGPMTNTGISTDKLIF. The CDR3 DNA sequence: TGTGCCTGTGGGCCTATGACCAATACAGGGATCAGCACCGATAAACTCATCTTT.

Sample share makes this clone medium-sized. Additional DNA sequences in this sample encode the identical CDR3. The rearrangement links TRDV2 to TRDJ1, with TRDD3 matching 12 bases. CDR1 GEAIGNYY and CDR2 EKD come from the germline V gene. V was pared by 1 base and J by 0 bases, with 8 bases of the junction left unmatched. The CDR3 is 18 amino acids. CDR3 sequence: CACDTLSTGGYHTDKLIF. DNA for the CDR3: TGTGCCTGTGACACGCTCAGTACTGGGGGATACCACACCGATAAACTCATCTTT.

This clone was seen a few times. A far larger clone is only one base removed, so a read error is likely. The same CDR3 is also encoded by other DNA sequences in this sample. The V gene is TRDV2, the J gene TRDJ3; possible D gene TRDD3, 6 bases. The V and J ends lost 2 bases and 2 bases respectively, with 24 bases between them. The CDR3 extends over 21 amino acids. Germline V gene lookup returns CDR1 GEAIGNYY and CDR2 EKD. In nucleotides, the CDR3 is TGTGCCTGTGACAAACTGGGAGACACCAACCCGGAGCCCTGGGACACCCGACAGATGTTTTTC. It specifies CACDKLGDTNPEPWDTRQMFF.

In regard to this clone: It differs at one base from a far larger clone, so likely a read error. The CDR3 DNA follows: TGTGCAGCAAGCGAGGTTGGTTTCTATCACCTTCCACCATACTCGATACTGGGGGATGTTGTATCCGATAAACTCATCTTT. Residues: CAASEVGFYHLPPYSILGDVVSDKLIF. This chain joins TRAV29/DV5 and TRDJ1; 10 bases are a match to TRDD3. Per the germline V gene, CDR1 is NSMFDY and CDR2 is ISSIKDK. Trimming cost V 0 bases and J 3 bases; bases outside gene matches: 41. This CDR3 contains 27 residues.

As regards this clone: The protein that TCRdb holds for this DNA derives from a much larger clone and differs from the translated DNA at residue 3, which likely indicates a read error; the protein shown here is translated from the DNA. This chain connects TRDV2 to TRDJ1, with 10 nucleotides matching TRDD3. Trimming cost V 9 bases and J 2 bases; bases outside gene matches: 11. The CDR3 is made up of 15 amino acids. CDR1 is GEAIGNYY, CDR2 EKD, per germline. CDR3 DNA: TGTGCCCGTGCCGCCCTACTGGGGGATACCGATAAACTCATCTTT. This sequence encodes CARAALLGDTDKLIF.

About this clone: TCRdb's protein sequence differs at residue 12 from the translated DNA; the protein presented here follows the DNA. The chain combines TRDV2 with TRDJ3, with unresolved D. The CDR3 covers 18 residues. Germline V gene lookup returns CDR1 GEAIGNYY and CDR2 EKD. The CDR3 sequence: CACEGVPTSTWNTRQMFF. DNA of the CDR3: TGTGCCTGTGAAGGGGTCCCGACTTCGACCTGGAACACCCGACAGATGTTTTTC.

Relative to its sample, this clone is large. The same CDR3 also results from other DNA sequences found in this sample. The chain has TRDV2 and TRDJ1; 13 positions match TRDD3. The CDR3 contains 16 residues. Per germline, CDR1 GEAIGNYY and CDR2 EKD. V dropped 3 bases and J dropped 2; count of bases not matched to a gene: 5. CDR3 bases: TGTGCCTGTGACTTACTGGGGGATACGGAGACCGATAAACTCATCTTT. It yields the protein CACDLLGDTETDKLIF.

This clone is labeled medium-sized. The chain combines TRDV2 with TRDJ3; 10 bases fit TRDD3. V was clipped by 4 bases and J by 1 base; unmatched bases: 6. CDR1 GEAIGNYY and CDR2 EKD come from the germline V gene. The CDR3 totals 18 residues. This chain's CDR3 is CACDGLGDGSWDTRQMFF. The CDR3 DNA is TGTGCCTGTGATGGACTGGGGGATGGGTCCTGGGACACCCGACAGATGTTTTTC.

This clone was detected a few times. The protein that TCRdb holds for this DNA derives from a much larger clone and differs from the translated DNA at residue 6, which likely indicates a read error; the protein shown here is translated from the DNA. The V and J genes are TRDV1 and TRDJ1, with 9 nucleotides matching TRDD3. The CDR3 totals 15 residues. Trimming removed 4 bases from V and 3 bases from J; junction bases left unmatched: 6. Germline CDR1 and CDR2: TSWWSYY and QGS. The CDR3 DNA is TGTGCTCTTGGGGGGCCCGGGGGATACCCCGATAAACTCATCTTT. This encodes CALGGPGGYPDKLIF.

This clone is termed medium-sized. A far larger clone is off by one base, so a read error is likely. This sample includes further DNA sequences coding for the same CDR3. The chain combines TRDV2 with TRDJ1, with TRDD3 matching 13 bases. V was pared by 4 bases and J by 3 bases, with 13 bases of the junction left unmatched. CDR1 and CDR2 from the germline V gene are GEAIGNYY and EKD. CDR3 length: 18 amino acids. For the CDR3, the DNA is TGTGCCTGTGAGAGCCTTCAAACTGGGGGATACGCTCCCGATAAACTCATCTTT. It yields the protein CACESLQTGGYAPDKLIF.

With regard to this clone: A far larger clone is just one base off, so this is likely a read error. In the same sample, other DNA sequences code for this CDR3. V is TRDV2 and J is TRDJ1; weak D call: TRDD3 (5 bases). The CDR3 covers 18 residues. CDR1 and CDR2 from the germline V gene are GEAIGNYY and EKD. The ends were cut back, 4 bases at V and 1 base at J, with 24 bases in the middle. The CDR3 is CACEPMTNTGISTDKLIF. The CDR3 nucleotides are TGTGCCTGTGAGCCTATGACCAATACAGGGATTAGCACCGATAAACTCATCTTT.

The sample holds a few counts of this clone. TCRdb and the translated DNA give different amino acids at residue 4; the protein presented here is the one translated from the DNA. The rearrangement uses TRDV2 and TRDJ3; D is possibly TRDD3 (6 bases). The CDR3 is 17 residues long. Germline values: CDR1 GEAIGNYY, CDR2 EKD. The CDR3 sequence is CACNTTGPSWDTRQMFF. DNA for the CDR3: TGTGCCTGTAACACTACTGGGCCCTCCTGGGACACCCGACAGATGTTTTTC.

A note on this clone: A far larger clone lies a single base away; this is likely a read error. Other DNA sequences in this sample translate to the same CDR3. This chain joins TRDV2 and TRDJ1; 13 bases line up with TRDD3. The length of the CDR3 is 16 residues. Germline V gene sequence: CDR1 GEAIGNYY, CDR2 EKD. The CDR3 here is CACDLLGDTETDKLIF. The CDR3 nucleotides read TGCGCCTGTGACTTACTGGGGGATACGGAGACCGATAAACTCATCTTT.

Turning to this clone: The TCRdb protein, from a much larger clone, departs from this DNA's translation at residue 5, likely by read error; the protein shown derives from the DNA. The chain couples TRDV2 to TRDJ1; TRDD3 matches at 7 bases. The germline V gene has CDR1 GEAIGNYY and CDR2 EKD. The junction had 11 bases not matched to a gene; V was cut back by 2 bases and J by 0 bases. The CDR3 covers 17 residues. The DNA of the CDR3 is TGTGCCTGTGACAGCCTATCTACGCTGGGGGACACCGATAAACTCATCTTT. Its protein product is CACDSLSTLGDTDKLIF.

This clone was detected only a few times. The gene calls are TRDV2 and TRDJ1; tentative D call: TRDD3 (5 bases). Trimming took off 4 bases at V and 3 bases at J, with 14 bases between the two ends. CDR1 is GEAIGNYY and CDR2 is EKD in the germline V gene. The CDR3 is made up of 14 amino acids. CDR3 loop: CACESLTGADKLIF. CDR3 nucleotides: TGTGCCTGTGAAAGCCTGACTGGAGCCGATAAACTCATCTTT.

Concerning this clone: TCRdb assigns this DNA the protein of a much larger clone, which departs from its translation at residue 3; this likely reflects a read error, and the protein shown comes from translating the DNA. In DNA form, the CDR3 reads TGTGCCAGTGACTTACTGGGGGATACGGAGACCGATAAACTCATCTTT. This sequence encodes CASDLLGDTETDKLIF. J is TRDJ1 and V is TRDV2; 13 bases line up with TRDD3. The CDR3 has 16 amino acids. CDR1 GEAIGNYY and CDR2 EKD come from the germline V gene.

CDR3 DNA sequence: TGTGCCTGTGACATCCTTGCTACGGGAGTACTGGGGGTTGACACCGATAAACTCATCTTT. Translated, it gives CACDILATGVLGVDTDKLIF. This rearrangement joins TRDV2 to TRDJ1, with TRDD3 matching 8 bases. The CDR3 totals 20 residues. V was clipped by 2 bases and J by 0 bases; unmatched bases: 19. Germline CDR1 reads GEAIGNYY; CDR2 reads EKD.

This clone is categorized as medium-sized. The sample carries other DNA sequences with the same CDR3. The CDR3 DNA sequence: TGTGCCTGTGACATACTGGGGGATACGCACACCGATAAACTCATCTTT. Translating it yields CACDILGDTHTDKLIF. This sequence joins TRDV2 and TRDJ1, with TRDD3 identical over 13 bases. The CDR3 has 16 residues. The ends lost 2 bases at V and 0 bases at J; junction bases unmatched: 2. CDR1 is GEAIGNYY and CDR2 is EKD in the germline V gene.

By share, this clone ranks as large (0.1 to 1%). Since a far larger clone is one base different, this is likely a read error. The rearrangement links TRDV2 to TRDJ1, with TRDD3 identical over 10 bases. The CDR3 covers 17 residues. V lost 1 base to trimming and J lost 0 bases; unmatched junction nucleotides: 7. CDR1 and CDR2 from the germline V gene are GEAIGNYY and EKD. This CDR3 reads CACDTGGGYADTDKLIF. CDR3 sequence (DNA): TGTGCCTGTGACACTGGCGGGGGATACGCGGACACCGATAAACTCATCTTT.

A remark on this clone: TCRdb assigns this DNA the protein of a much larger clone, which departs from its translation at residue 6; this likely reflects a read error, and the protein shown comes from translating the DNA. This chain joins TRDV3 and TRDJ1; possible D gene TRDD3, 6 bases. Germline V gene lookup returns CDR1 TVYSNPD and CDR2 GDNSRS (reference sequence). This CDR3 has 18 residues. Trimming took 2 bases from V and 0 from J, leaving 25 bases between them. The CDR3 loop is CAFPATVNAWGDTDKLIF. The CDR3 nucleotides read TGTGCCTTTCCCGCCACGGTCAATGCCTGGGGTGACACCGATAAACTCATCTTT.

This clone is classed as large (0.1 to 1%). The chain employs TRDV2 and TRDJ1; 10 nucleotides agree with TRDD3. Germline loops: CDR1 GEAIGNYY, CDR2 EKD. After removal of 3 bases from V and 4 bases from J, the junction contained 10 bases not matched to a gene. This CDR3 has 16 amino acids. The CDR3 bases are TGTGCCTGTGACGGACTGGGGGATTGGGTCGTCGATAAACTCATCTTT. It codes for CACDGLGDWVVDKLIF.

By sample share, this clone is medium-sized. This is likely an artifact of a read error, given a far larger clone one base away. The CDR3 region has the DNA TGTGCCTGTGATAGCCTTCGAACTGGGGGATACGCTCCCGATAAACTCATCTTT. Encoded protein: CACDSLRTGGYAPDKLIF. The V and J genes are TRDV2 and TRDJ1; 13 bases match TRDD3. Germline trimming cut 4 bases from V and 3 bases from J; bases unmatched to any gene: 13. Per germline, CDR1 GEAIGNYY and CDR2 EKD. This CDR3 comprises 18 residues.

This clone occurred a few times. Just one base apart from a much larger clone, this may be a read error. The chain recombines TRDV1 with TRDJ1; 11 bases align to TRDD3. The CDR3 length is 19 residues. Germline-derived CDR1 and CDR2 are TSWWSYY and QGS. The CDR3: CALGSKVLWGILDTDKLTF. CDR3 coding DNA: TGTGCTCTTGGGTCGAAGGTACTCTGGGGGATACTTGACACCGATAAACTCACCTTT.